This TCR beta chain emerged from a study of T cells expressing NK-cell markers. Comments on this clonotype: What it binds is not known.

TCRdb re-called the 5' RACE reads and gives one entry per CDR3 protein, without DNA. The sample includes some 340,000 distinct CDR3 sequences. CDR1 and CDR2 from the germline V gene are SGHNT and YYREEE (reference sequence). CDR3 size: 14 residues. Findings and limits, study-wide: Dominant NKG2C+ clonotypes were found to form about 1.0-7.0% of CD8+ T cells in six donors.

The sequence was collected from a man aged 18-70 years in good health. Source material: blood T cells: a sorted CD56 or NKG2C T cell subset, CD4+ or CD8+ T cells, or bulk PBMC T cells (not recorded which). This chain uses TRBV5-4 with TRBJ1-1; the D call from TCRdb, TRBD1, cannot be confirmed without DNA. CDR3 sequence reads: CASSPGILNTEAFF.